These 22 T cell receptor beta chains share one sample of origin, sequenced in a study of blood T cell repertoires in COVID-19. Produced via immunoSEQ multiplex PCR; TCRdb's table is partial and in-frame only. This repertoire shows about 170,000 clones, 70% to 90% found once; its top ten account for roughly 8%. Sequences were obtained from peripheral blood. These receptors came from a man between 40 and 49 years old who had recovered from COVID-19.

This chain connects TRBV19 to TRBJ2-2, with 10 bases matching TRBD2. Germline CDR1 is LNHDA and CDR2 is SQIVND (reference sequence). This CDR3 is built from 15 residues. With V trimmed by 7 bases and J by 7 bases, 9 bases remained unmatched. CDR3: CASTASGRGGGELFF. In nucleotides, the CDR3 is TGTGCCAGTACCGCTAGCGGGAGAGGGGGCGGGGAGCTGTTTTTT.

The chain uses TRBV19 and TRBJ1-2; D unresolved. Germline V gives CDR1 LNHDA, CDR2 SQIVND (reference sequence). Trimming shortened V by 8 bases and J by 1 base, and 5 bases separated the two germline ends. The CDR3 has 11 residues. The CDR3 here is CASEGNYGYTF. As DNA, the CDR3 is TGTGCCAGTGAGGGTAACTATGGCTACACCTTC.

This clone has just a few counts. This chain links TRBV28 with TRBJ1-2; D is uncertain. V was shortened by 9 bases and J by 1 base, with 15 bases between the two germline ends. Per germline, CDR1 MDHEN and CDR2 SYDVKM. This CDR3 comprises 14 residues. CDR3 residues: CASLRAGLNYGYTF. The CDR3 DNA follows: TGTGCCAGTCTGAGGGCAGGACTTAACTATGGCTACACCTTC.

The chain carries TRBV6-5 and TRBJ1-1; 9 bases agree with TRBD1. The germline V gene has CDR1 MNHEY and CDR2 SVGAGI. This CDR3 has 13 residues. Germline trimming cut 9 bases from V and 4 bases from J; bases unmatched to any gene: 6. This chain's CDR3 is CASWTGVGTEAFF. The CDR3 DNA is TGTGCCAGTTGGACAGGGGTTGGCACTGAAGCTTTCTTT.

The V gene is TRBV28, the J gene TRBJ2-7; D perhaps matches TRBD2 (5 bases). Germline V gene data show CDR1 as MDHEN and CDR2 as SYDVKM. This CDR3 is built from 14 residues. V was pared by 7 bases and J by 1 base, with 14 bases between. The CDR3 loop reads CASTMGATSYEQYF. The DNA for the CDR3 is TGTGCCAGCACCATGGGAGCGACGTCCTACGAGCAGTACTTC.

This clone was seen just once. The rearrangement joins TRBV19 to TRBJ2-7; perhaps TRBD1 as D (5 bases). Trimming shortened V by 3 bases and J by 3 bases, and 12 bases separated the two germline ends. The CDR3 has 14 residues. Germline lookup yields CDR1 LNHDA and CDR2 SQIVND (reference sequence). In DNA, the CDR3 is TGTGCCAGTAGTATTCGTAACAGGCACTACGAGCAGTACTTC. This translates into CASSIRNRHYEQYF.

The chain uses TRBV19 and TRBJ2-7; the match to TRBD1 covers 11 bases. This CDR3 contains 16 residues. Germline lookup yields CDR1 LNHDA and CDR2 SQIVND (reference sequence). Germline trimming cut 4 bases from V and 0 bases from J; bases unmatched to any gene: 5. The CDR3 protein is CASSKEGTGGSYEQYF. In DNA form, the CDR3 reads TGTGCCAGTAGTAAGGAGGGGACAGGGGGCTCCTACGAGCAGTACTTC.

J is TRBJ2-1 and V is TRBV7-9, with a tentative D call TRBD2 (6 bases). Germline CDR1 is SEHNR and CDR2 is FQNEAQ (reference sequence). The CDR3 has 13 residues. Trimming took 2 bases from V and 8 from J, leaving 10 bases between them. The CDR3 DNA follows: TGTGCCAGCAGCTTACTTCAGCGGGATGAGCAGTTCTTC. This encodes CASSLLQRDEQFF.

V gene TRBV5-8 combines with J gene TRBJ2-5; weak D call: TRBD2 (5 bases). V was shortened by 1 base and J by 1 base, with 8 bases between the two germline ends. There are 14 residues in the CDR3. CDR1 is SGHTS, CDR2 YDEGEE, per germline. The CDR3 sequence is CASSLRLTQETQYF. In nucleotides, the CDR3 is TGTGCCAGCAGCTTGAGACTAACCCAAGAGACCCAGTACTTC.

This clone was observed once. The gene calls are TRBV6-5 and TRBJ1-1; D may be TRBD1 (5 bases). Germline V lookup: CDR1 MNHEY, CDR2 SVGAGI. The CDR3 contains 14 residues. The V and J ends lost 6 bases and 0 bases respectively, with 11 bases between them. The CDR3 bases are TGTGCCAGCAGCCTCGACAGCTTGAACACTGAAGCTTTCTTT. This translates into CASSLDSLNTEAFF.

The chain joins TRBV19 to TRBJ1-1, with TRBD1 matching over 7 bases. The germline gives CDR1 LNHDA, CDR2 SQIVND (reference sequence). CDR3 length: 13 amino acids. Trimming removed 6 bases from V and 3 bases from J; junction bases left unmatched: 4. The CDR3 loop reads CASRDRTYTEAFF. The CDR3 nucleotides are TGTGCCAGTAGGGACAGGACCTACACTGAAGCTTTCTTT.

The chain recombines TRBV7-3 with TRBJ2-3, with D perhaps matching TRBD1 (6 bases). The CDR3 length is 13 residues. V was shortened by 4 bases and J by 4 bases, with 9 bases between the two germline ends. CDR1 SGHTA and CDR2 FQGTGA come from the germline V gene. The CDR3 bases are TGTGCCAGCAGCTCTTCAGGGGCAGATACGCAGTATTTT. This translates into CASSSSGADTQYF.

The chain recombines TRBV5-4 with TRBJ1-2, with TRBD1 identical over 8 bases. Trimming at V came to 1 base and at J to 12 bases, leaving 5 bases not matched to a gene. Per the germline V gene, CDR1 is SGHNT and CDR2 is YYREEE (reference sequence). This CDR3 region has 12 residues. This CDR3 reads CASSLSQGAHTF. In DNA, the CDR3 is TGTGCCAGCAGCTTGAGTCAGGGGGCCCACACCTTC.

The chain couples TRBV7-3 to TRBJ2-2; tentative D call: TRBD2 (7 bases). Germline V gene lookup returns CDR1 SGHTA and CDR2 FQGTGA. V dropped 5 bases and J dropped 6 bases, with 19 bases sitting between them. The CDR3 sequence is 16 residues long. Written as DNA, the CDR3 is TGTGCCAGCAGCGCAAGCGGGGAGGGGGGGGCCGGGGAGCTGTTTTTT. This sequence encodes CASSASGEGGAGELFF.

The chain joins TRBV29-1 to TRBJ2-5; TRBD2 aligns across 9 bases. The CDR3 loop spans 14 amino acids. In germline, CDR1 is SQVTM, CDR2 ANQGSEA. V dropped 3 bases and J dropped 1; count of bases not matched to a gene: 3. DNA for the CDR3: TGCAGCGTTGAGCCTAGCGGGGCCCAAGAGACCCAGTACTTC. It yields the protein CSVEPSGAQETQYF.

The chain uses TRBV2 and TRBJ2-6; D is uncertain. V was cut by 2 bases and J by 2 bases, with 7 bases left in between. Germline lookup yields CDR1 SNHLY and CDR2 FYNNEI. The length of the CDR3 is 15 residues. This CDR3 is CASSELTAGANVLTF. The CDR3 DNA is TGTGCCAGCAGTGAACTAACGGCTGGGGCCAACGTCCTGACTTTC.

Only a few counts were recorded for this clone. The chain couples TRBV7-6 to TRBJ2-5; 8 nucleotides line up with TRBD2. The CDR3 has 13 amino acids. V was pared by 8 bases and J by 9 bases, with 11 bases of the junction left unmatched. Germline V gene data show CDR1 as SGHVS and CDR2 as FNYEAQ. The CDR3 loop reads CASGLAGPGAQYF. CDR3 coding DNA: TGTGCCAGCGGGCTAGCGGGTCCTGGGGCCCAGTACTTC.

This clone was observed a handful of times. The rearrangement uses TRBV20-1 and TRBJ1-2, with D maybe TRBD1 (5 bases). This CDR3 has 13 residues. Between the trimmed V and J ends, which lost 3 bases and 4 bases, there was a span of 12 bases. The germline gives CDR1 DFQATT, CDR2 SNEGSKA (reference sequence). CDR3 loop: CSASPGLIYGYTF. The DNA for the CDR3 is TGCAGTGCTAGTCCAGGGTTGATCTATGGCTACACCTTC.

The chain combines TRBV18 with TRBJ1-5; 8 bases agree with TRBD1. The length of the CDR3 is 18 residues. CDR1 and CDR2 (germline): KGHSH, LQKENI. J lost 1 base, V lost 4 bases, and 12 bases had no gene match. The CDR3 DNA reads TGTGCCAGCTCACAAGAGACAGGGGTATTGATGAGCAATCAGCCCCAGCATTTT. Protein: CASSQETGVLMSNQPQHF. Using reference TRBV18 and TRBJ1-5 for the parts outside the CDR3, the full variable domain is NAGVMQNPRHLVRRRGQEARLRCSPMKGHSHVYWYRQLPEEGLKFMVYLQKENIIDESGMPKERFSAEFPKEGPSILRIQQVVRGDSAAYFCASSQETGVLMSNQPQHFGDGTRLSIL.

This clone was seen a few times. This chain joins TRBV7-2 and TRBJ2-7, with TRBD2 matching 7 bases. Germline V CDR1 and CDR2: SGHTA, FQGNSA. The junction had 8 bases not matched to a gene; V was cut back by 2 bases and J by 4 bases. CDR3 length: 15 residues. CDR3 sequence: CASSLWSGGSYEQYF. The DNA of the CDR3 is TGTGCCAGCAGCTTATGGTCCGGGGGGTCTTACGAGCAGTACTTC.

V usage is TRBV10-3 and J usage is TRBJ2-1; 11 positions match TRBD2. Trimming took 4 bases from V and 10 from J; bases not matched to a gene: 12. The CDR3 totals 16 residues. CDR1 is ENHRY, CDR2 SYGVKD, per germline. CDR3 sequence reads: CAISGDRARTSGEQFF. The CDR3 nucleotides read TGTGCCATCAGTGGGGACAGGGCCAGGACTAGCGGGGAGCAGTTCTTC.

The rearrangement joins TRBV12-3 or TRBV12-4 to TRBJ2-5, with D hard to call. V was trimmed by 3 bases and J by 2 bases, leaving 7 bases between them. There are 13 residues in the CDR3. CDR3 bases: TGTGCCAGCAGTTTCGGGTCTCAAGAGACCCAGTACTTC. Translation gives CASSFGSQETQYF.